This T cell receptor (beta chain) was documented in a study of blood T cell repertoires in COVID-19. Study-level information: T cells, B-cell-depleted T cells, or PBMCs provided the cDNA or gDNA that served as material.

This clone was counted a single time. As handled by the study authors: Nucleated cell number was recorded as an estimate derived from reference gene primer amplification. Method: immunoSEQ multiplex PCR; TCRdb's copy keeps in-frame clones and lacks some. That table is the source of V, J and clone size, and D and trimming were worked out from the DNA. Of tens of thousands of clones detected, nearly 90% appear once; the ten largest clones hold around 4.5%. J lost 9 bases, V lost 6 bases, and 8 bases had no gene match. This CDR3 comprises 14 residues. Germline V gene lookup returns CDR1 MNHEY and CDR2 SVGAGI.

This chain links TRBV6-5 with TRBJ1-6, with 7 positions matching TRBD1. The material sequenced was peripheral blood. The receptor was isolated from a woman aged 80 or older with active or convalescent COVID-19. The CDR3 is CASSNPGTVSPLHF. CDR3 sequence (DNA): TGTGCCAGCAGCAACCCCGGGACAGTTTCACCCCTCCACTTT.